These 32 T cell receptor beta chains came from one sample sequenced in a study of blood T cells in healthy people across ages. Alongside a J-beta primer mix, a sample-barcoded 5' primer served in a second PCR lasting roughly 6 to 12 cycles. Each CDR3 protein is one row after TCRdb ran MiXCR on the 5' RACE reads. The data hold about 1,500,000 distinct CDR3 sequences, with 25% to 30% observed a single time. Specimen: blood. Source of these receptors: a woman in her 30s in good health.

This clonotype appeared a single time. This rearrangement joins TRBV28 to TRBJ1-4, with unresolved D. Trimming shortened V by 2 bases and J by 9 bases, and 19 bases separated the two germline ends. CDR3 length: 16 residues. CDR1 and CDR2 from the germline V gene are MDHEN and SYDVKM. The CDR3 loop is CASSLGGRVERQKLFF. CDR3 sequence (DNA): TGTGCCAGCAGTTTAGGAGGGAGGGTAGAGAGGCAAAAACTGTTTTTT.

This clonotype has just a few counts. The chain joins TRBV24-1 to TRBJ2-1; 11 nucleotides match TRBD2. V lost 4 bases and J lost 3; bases outside the gene matches: 10. The CDR3 contains 18 residues. The germline CDR1 and CDR2 sequences are KGHDR and SFDVKD. This CDR3 reads CATSDKLAGGSFYNEQFF. For the CDR3, the DNA is TGTGCCACCAGTGACAAGCTAGCGGGGGGATCCTTCTACAATGAGCAGTTCTTC.

The table lists this clonotype with a few counts. This chain uses TRBV9 with TRBJ2-1, with TRBD2 matching over 13 bases. Per germline, CDR1 SGDLS and CDR2 YYNGEE. With V trimmed by 8 bases and J by 10 bases, 15 bases remained unmatched. This CDR3 has 16 residues. The CDR3 DNA sequence: TGTGCCAGTGCCCCTTTGGGACTAGCGGGGCTTCAGGAGCAGTTCTTC. Amino acids: CASAPLGLAGLQEQFF.

This CDR3 reads CSVGGQGIIGYTF. The CDR3 DNA reads as TGCAGCGTTGGGGGACAGGGCATAATTGGCTACACCTTC. V gene TRBV29-1 combines with J gene TRBJ1-2; 9 nucleotides match TRBD1. V dropped 4 bases and J dropped 7; count of bases not matched to a gene: 7. The CDR3 totals 13 residues. The germline gives CDR1 SQVTM, CDR2 ANQGSEA.

This clonotype has only a few counts. The chain combines TRBV5-1 with TRBJ1-5; the match to TRBD1 covers 8 bases. Trimming removed 3 bases from V and 7 bases from J; junction bases left unmatched: 6. The CDR3 runs 14 residues. Germline loops: CDR1 SGHRS, CDR2 YFSETQ. The CDR3 bases are TGCGCCAGCAGCTCCACTCAGGGGGCCCAGCCCCAGCATTTT. Translating it yields CASSSTQGAQPQHF.

Worth noting for this clonotype: This may be a read error, as it is one base from a much larger clone. The rearrangement uses TRBV29-1 and TRBJ2-1; TRBD1 is a possible D gene (5 bases). Per germline, CDR1 SQVTM and CDR2 ANQGSEA. This CDR3 contains 14 residues. The V and J ends lost 7 bases and 4 bases respectively, with 17 bases between them. In DNA form, the CDR3 reads TGCAGCGCCTATACGGACAAGAATTACAATGAGCAGTTCTTC. It yields the protein CSAYTDKNYNEQFF.

Remarks on this clonotype: Given a much more abundant clone one base away, this may be a read error. The chain has TRBV27 and TRBJ2-1; 7 bases match TRBD2. The end of the DNA fits TRBJ2-7 better, so the J call may be wrong. This CDR3 region has 16 residues. Germline V lookup: CDR1 MNHEY, CDR2 SMNVEV (reference sequence). The CDR3 DNA sequence: TGTGCCAGCAGTTTGAGCGGGGTCAGCTCCTACAATGAGCAGTACTTC. It specifies CASSLSGVSSYNEQYF.

Details on this clonotype: One junction end does not reproduce the germline sequence, and a read error may be involved. The chain employs TRBV18 and TRBJ2-1; D possibly matches TRBD1 or TRBD2 (7 bases each). This CDR3 has 16 amino acids. Per germline, CDR1 KGHSH and CDR2 LQKENI. CDR3 protein: CAGSQGGRASYNEQFF. In DNA, the CDR3 is TGTGCCGGCTCGCAGGGGGGGAGGGCCTCCTACAATGAGCAGTTCTTC.

This clonotype was picked up many times. This chain uses TRBV3-1 with TRBJ2-5, with 10 bases lining up with TRBD2. CDR1 and CDR2 from the germline V gene are LGHDT and YNNKEL (reference sequence). The V and J ends lost 1 base and 0 bases, in that order; junction bases with no gene match: 11. The CDR3 is 19 residues long. The CDR3 DNA reads TGTGCCAGCAGCCAAGGCGCGACTAGCGGGTACGGTTACCAAGAGACCCAGTACTTC. It is translated as CASSQGATSGYGYQETQYF.

V usage is TRBV15 and J usage is TRBJ1-4, with a tentative D call TRBD1 (6 bases). CDR3 size: 13 residues. The germline V gene encodes CDR1 LNHNV and CDR2 YYDKDF (reference sequence). Trimming removed 9 bases from V and 3 bases from J, with 11 bases in between. For the CDR3, the DNA is TGTGCCACAGGGACACGTCCTAATGAAAAACTGTTTTTT. Its protein product is CATGTRPNEKLFF.

This clonotype was recorded many times. The chain combines TRBV10-3 with TRBJ2-7; the D gene is possibly TRBD1 (5 bases). V dropped 7 bases and J dropped 6 bases, with 10 bases sitting between them. Germline values: CDR1 ENHRY, CDR2 SYGVKD. The CDR3 is made up of 11 amino acids. The CDR3 loop is CAIMKGLEQYF. Here the CDR3 DNA reads TGTGCCATCATGAAGGGGCTCGAGCAGTACTTC.

There are many counts of this clonotype. A read error may account for a junction end that differs from germline. The genes are TRBV5-1 and TRBJ1-1, with D unresolved. There are 13 residues in the CDR3. From germline, CDR1 is SGHRS and CDR2 YFSETQ. CDR3 in amino acids: CASSPDVNTEAFF. The CDR3 nucleotides are TGTGCCAGCAGCCCGGACGTGAACACTGAAGCTTTCTTT.

This clonotype was counted a few times. The chain couples TRBV3-1 to TRBJ2-7; possibly TRBD2 for D (6 bases). V gave up 1 base and J gave up 5 bases, with 18 bases separating them. The CDR3 spans 16 residues. Germline CDR1 reads LGHDT; CDR2 reads YNNKEL (reference sequence). This chain's CDR3 is CASSQGTGLPRNEQYF. In nucleotides, the CDR3 is TGTGCCAGCAGCCAAGGGACGGGACTCCCAAGGAACGAGCAGTACTTC.

The chain employs TRBV20-1 and TRBJ2-5; no reliable D call. The CDR3 consists of 12 residues. V lost 8 bases and J 11 bases, leaving 21 bases between the germline ends. The germline gives CDR1 DFQATT, CDR2 SNEGSKA (reference sequence). CDR3 loop: CSFDGAGYQQYF. The CDR3 DNA is TGCAGTTTCGACGGAGCCGGGTACCAGCAGTACTTC.

This clonotype appeared a few times. This chain links TRBV2 with TRBJ1-4, with no clear D. Germline CDR1 SNHLY, CDR2 FYNNEI. Trimming shortened V by 8 bases and J by 8 bases, and 6 bases separated the two germline ends. This CDR3 is 10 amino acids long. This CDR3 is CASYQEKLFF. As DNA, the CDR3 is TGTGCCAGCTACCAGGAAAAACTGTTTTTT.

Points on this clonotype: A much larger clone is a single base away; this may be a read error. J is TRBJ2-3 and V is TRBV29-1; 10 positions agree with TRBD2. The CDR3 contains 15 residues. Per germline, CDR1 SQVTM and CDR2 ANQGSEA. Germline trimming cut 7 bases from V and 6 bases from J; bases unmatched to any gene: 13. CDR3 nucleotides: TGCAGCGCTCAAGACGCAGCGGGGGGGTTCGATACGCAGTATTTT. It codes for CSAQDAAGGFDTQYF.

This clonotype was detected only a few times. The rearrangement uses TRBV7-6 and TRBJ1-5; no reliable D call. The germline gives CDR1 SGHVS, CDR2 FNYEAQ. Trimming took 1 base from V and 6 from J, leaving 7 bases between them. The CDR3 runs to 13 residues. The CDR3 region is CASSLVAFQPQHF. DNA for the CDR3: TGTGCCAGCAGCTTAGTTGCGTTTCAGCCCCAGCATTTT. Full variable domain (outside the CDR3, taken from reference TRBV7-6 and TRBJ1-5): GAGVSQSPRYKVTKRGQDVALRCDPISGHVSLYWYRQALGQGPEFLTYFNYEAQQDKSGLPNDRFSAERPEGSISTLTIQRTEQRDSAMYRCASSLVAFQPQHFGDGTRLSIL.

This clonotype was seen more than once but under ten times. In DNA form, the CDR3 reads TGCAGTGCTAGAAGGAATAACTATGGCTACACCTTC. It codes for CSARRNNYGYTF. The chain employs TRBV20-1 and TRBJ1-2; D gene unclear. The germline V gene encodes CDR1 DFQATT and CDR2 SNEGSKA (reference sequence). Trimming stripped 2 bases from V and 1 base from J, with 5 bases between. The CDR3 totals 12 residues.

This chain uses TRBV24-1 with TRBJ1-2; 7 bases line up with TRBD1. This CDR3 has 12 residues. V lost 4 bases and J lost 6; bases outside the gene matches: 1. Germline assignment: CDR1 KGHDR and CDR2 SFDVKD. CDR3: CATSDRGDGYTF. CDR3 DNA: TGTGCCACCAGTGACAGGGGGGATGGCTACACCTTC.

The chain has TRBV20-1 and TRBJ2-2, with 13 bases identical to TRBD2. CDR3 size: 16 residues. CDR1 DFQATT and CDR2 SNEGSKA come from the germline V gene (reference sequence). The J segment lost 4 bases and the V segment lost 1 base, leaving 3 bases of the junction unmatched. The CDR3 DNA reads TGCAGTGCTAGAGGACTAGCGGGAGGTAGCACCGGGGAGCTGTTTTTT. Encoded protein: CSARGLAGGSTGELFF.

The chain joins TRBV7-2 to TRBJ1-3; D is perhaps TRBD1 (6 bases). The CDR3 runs 15 residues. Trimming shortened V by 0 bases and J by 7 bases, and 13 bases separated the two germline ends. From germline, CDR1 is SGHTA and CDR2 FQGNSA. The CDR3 nucleotides read TGTGCCAGCAGCTTAGCCGGGACAACCGTCAACACCATATATTTT. As protein: CASSLAGTTVNTIYF.

This clonotype was detected a few times. The CDR3 region is CASIPGTILGGLAGLSTDTQYF. CDR3 DNA: TGTGCCAGCATTCCCGGGACAATCCTGGGGGGTTTAGCGGGATTAAGCACAGATACGCAGTATTTT. The chain uses TRBV6-2 or TRBV6-3 and TRBJ2-3, with 8 bases that match TRBD2. Germline V gene data show CDR1 as MNHEY and CDR2 as SVGEGT. This CDR3 has 22 amino acids. V gave up 7 bases and J gave up 0 bases; unmatched junction bases: 27.

The CDR3 region is CASSLVARGYNEQYF. CDR3 in DNA: TGTGCCAGCAGCTTAGTGGCCAGGGGATACAATGAGCAGTACTTC. The chain links TRBV7-9 to TRBJ2-4; a weak D match, TRBD1 (6 bases). CDR3 length equals 15 residues. In germline, CDR1 is SEHNR, CDR2 FQNEAQ (reference sequence). Trimming removed 1 base from V and 13 bases from J, with 20 bases in between.

The rearrangement uses TRBV20-1 and TRBJ2-3; 7 positions match TRBD2. The CDR3 sequence is 13 residues long. J lost 9 bases, V lost 3 bases, and 9 bases had no gene match. Germline values: CDR1 DFQATT, CDR2 SNEGSKA (reference sequence). CDR3 sequence reads: CSASGPGGSTQYF. The CDR3, as DNA: TGCAGTGCTAGCGGCCCCGGGGGGTCGACGCAGTATTTT.

This clonotype was seen repeatedly, ten times or more. The chain has TRBV6-2 or TRBV6-3 and TRBJ2-4; no reliable D call. The CDR3 runs 14 residues. The germline V gene encodes CDR1 MNHEY and CDR2 SVGEGT. The V and J ends lost 11 bases and 5 bases respectively, with 19 bases between them. The CDR3 sequence is CASTGTATENIQYF. The CDR3 bases are TGTGCCTCCACCGGAACAGCAACGGAAAACATTCAGTACTTC.

The gene calls are TRBV12-3 or TRBV12-4 and TRBJ1-2, with no clear D. The CDR3 runs to 13 residues. V was shortened by 1 base and J by 7 bases, with 10 bases between the two germline ends. The CDR3, as DNA: TGTGCCAGCAGTTTAGGATCCACGGCTGGCTACACCTTC. This gives the protein CASSLGSTAGYTF.

This clonotype has a count of ten or more. The CDR3 DNA sequence: TGTGCCATCAGTGAGACCGGCAGTTCCTACGAGCAGTACTTC. Its translation: CAISETGSSYEQYF. This chain uses TRBV10-3 with TRBJ2-7; no clear D. The CDR3 is 14 amino acids. Germline V lookup: CDR1 ENHRY, CDR2 SYGVKD. V gave up 2 bases and J gave up 1 base, with 9 bases separating them.

The V and J genes are TRBV7-3 and TRBJ1-1; maybe TRBD1 (6 bases). CDR1 is SGHTA and CDR2 is FQGTGA in the germline V gene. Deletions cut 5 bases from V and 4 bases from J, with 17 bases between. The CDR3 totals 15 residues. The CDR3, as DNA: TGTGCCAGCAGCCAATCCCGGGGGGGCGGCACTGAAGCTTTCTTT. Amino acids: CASSQSRGGGTEAFF.

The chain links TRBV4-3 to TRBJ1-2; D uncertain. With 0 bases removed from V and 4 bases from J, the gap between germline ends came to 9 bases. CDR1 is LGHNA and CDR2 is YSLEER in the germline V gene. The CDR3 extends over 14 amino acids. CDR3 coding DNA: TGCGCCAGCAGCCAAGAATTAGGCGGCTATGGCTACACCTTC. This gives the protein CASSQELGGYGYTF.

The chain joins TRBV28 to TRBJ1-1; D ambiguous. CDR3 size: 11 residues. Per germline, CDR1 MDHEN and CDR2 SYDVKM. Trimming cost V 4 bases and J 7 bases, with 7 bases left between them. The CDR3 is CASSYVYEAFF. DNA of the CDR3: TGTGCCAGCAGTTATGTGTATGAAGCTTTCTTT.

The chain links TRBV12-3 or TRBV12-4 to TRBJ2-3; TRBD2 matches at 9 bases. CDR3 length: 16 amino acids. J gave up 4 bases and V 1 base, and 6 bases lay outside the gene matches. The DNA of the CDR3 is TGTGCCAGCAGTTTAGTAGGACTAGCGAAAGCAGATACGCAGTATTTT. Protein sequence: CASSLVGLAKADTQYF.

This clonotype has just a few counts. The chain links TRBV6-6 to TRBJ2-2, with a possible D match to TRBD2 (6 bases). Germline CDR1 and CDR2: MNHNY and SVGAGI (reference sequence). The CDR3 has 14 residues. V was shortened by 2 bases and J by 5 bases, with 9 bases between the two germline ends. The CDR3 is CASSYRSGTGELFF. The CDR3 coding sequence is TGTGCCAGCAGTTACCGGAGCGGGACCGGGGAGCTGTTTTTT.